This T cell receptor beta chain was captured in a study of blood T cells in healthy people across ages (dated by TCRdb to between 2014 and 2017). Broadly, across the study: In model experiments, roughly one uniquely barcoded TCR beta cDNA molecule per two T cells was captured by template switching. Using the same blood draw, the study looked at two additional independent replicas of 1 million unique cDNA reads for two donors, one aged 18 to 30 and the other aged 80 or older. To track age-related changes in TCR beta repertoire diversity, the study relied on deep sequencing normalized with unique cDNA molecular identifiers. Donors were grouped into four age groups: young (average roughly 17 years), middle-aged (around 39), aged (approximately 58) and long-lived (around 80). Donors of different ages were randomly distributed across sequencing lanes to avoid experimental bias. Overall results and qualifications from the work: Because the CMV infection status of the donors was unknown, age-related changes in expanded clonotypes may potentially have been confounded. Observed TCR beta diversity per million T cells fell roughly linearly with age, and a significant reduction was already apparent by age around 40. Because profiling used bulk unsorted PBMCs, naive and antigen-experienced compartments could not be compared conclusively. The long-lived group showed more naive CD4+ T cells, fewer expanded clones and increased TCR diversity than the aged group, suggesting age selection. Estimates of total diversity based on one million sequenced T cells were regarded as lower bounds and as underestimates. Observed TCR beta diversity correlated strongly with the percentage of naive T cells measured by flow cytometry.

Concerning this clonotype: What antigen it recognizes has not been identified. Per-nucleotide qualities are absent, and no much larger clonotype sits a single base away.

To prepare the library, 5' RACE was applied. The run used an Illumina HiSeq 2500. A second PCR of about 6 to 12 cycles was run with a J-beta primer mix and a sample-barcoded 5' primer. A template-switch 5' adaptor carrying 12 random nucleotides introduced a unique molecular identifier onto each TCR beta cDNA molecule. Each sample yielded at least 2.5 million CDR3-containing paired-end reads. First-strand cDNA was synthesized from all RNA with the Mint cDNA synthesis kit, primed by a TRBC-specific oligonucleotide. Following uracil-DNA glycosylase treatment, all cDNA underwent a first 18-cycle PCR with the universal primers M1SS and BC2_uni_R. Turning to the authors' computational methods: For normalization, 1 million high-quality reads were randomly selected from each sample, with every read carrying a distinct molecular identifier. Instead of being binned into consensus sequences, reads with shared molecular identifiers were discarded. MiTCR, run with a Q25 quality threshold and the strictest error-elimination algorithm, handled CDR3 identification, clonotype clustering and error correction. Lower-bound total TCR beta diversity was estimated with a nonparametric unseen species model using Euler transformation. TCRdb took the public reads, trimmed them with fastp at Q25, ran MiXCR for clone calling and kept in-frame beta chains. Rows with one shared CDR3 protein collapse into an entry with the most common genes and DNA. In this record, the V and J calls reflect TCRdb's handling and not the investigators' own analysis. Recorded for this sample are 650,000 to 1,000,000 distinct CDR3 sequences; approximately 35% of them occurred a single time. Roughly 13% of the sample is in the top ten clones.

The donors were some 36 Caucasian individuals from Russia, aged roughly 6 to 100 years, who were systemically healthy. Roughly 9.5 milliliters of peripheral blood were drawn from each donor into EDTA-treated Vacutainer tubes. Ficoll-Paque density-gradient centrifugation was used to isolate PBMCs, with at least 7 million per sample. Total RNA, at least 5 micrograms per sample, was extracted from PBMCs with Trizol reagent. The percentages of naive CD45RAhigh/CD27high T cells were determined by flow cytometry on a PBMC aliquot from every donor. V lost 4 bases and J lost 5 bases; the stretch between them is 9 bases long. From the germline V gene, CDR1 is SGHAT and CDR2 is FQNNGV. The CDR3 holds 13 amino acids from the cysteine to the phenylalanine. Here the CDR3 DNA is all that survives: 39 bases in frame from base 1.

Here the chain combines TRBV11-2 and TRBJ1-5; no D gene can be assigned with confidence. This sequence was found in a man aged 18 to 29 in good health. Material: blood. The CDR3 sequence is CASSSIPDQPQHF. The DNA sequence reads TGTGCCAGCAGCTCAATTCCAGATCAGCCCCAGCATTTT.